The 18 T cell receptor beta chains given below trace back to one sample, sequenced in a study of response to subunit inactivated influenza vaccine. TCRdb analysed the RT-PCR reads with MiXCR anew, one entry per CDR3 protein. The sample includes under 800,000 distinct CDR3 sequences, over 11% seen only once; the top ten take 6% to 7%. Material: PBMCs from blood, obtained approximately 15 days before vaccination. These receptors originate from a man over 45 who received an inactivated influenza vaccine.

This sequence joins TRBV24-1 and TRBJ2-2; TRBD1 agrees at 7 bases. The trim removed 9 bases at V and 2 bases at J, leaving 5 bases unmatched. CDR1 and CDR2 (germline): KGHDR, SFDVKD. This CDR3 is 14 amino acids long. CDR3: CATQDRANTGELFF. The DNA of the CDR3 is TGTGCCACCCAAGACAGGGCTAACACCGGGGAGCTGTTTTTT.

This clonotype appeared a few times. This chain uses TRBV5-4 with TRBJ2-7; 7 nucleotides match TRBD2. The CDR3 is 15 residues long. Trimming removed 0 bases from V and 7 bases from J; junction bases left unmatched: 10. CDR1 and CDR2 (germline): SGHNT, YYREEE (reference sequence). As DNA, the CDR3 is TGTGCCAGCAGCTTGGGGGGAGGGAAAACGTGGGAGCAGTACTTC. Its translation: CASSLGGGKTWEQYF.

This clonotype was picked up many times. The chain is built from TRBV25-1 and TRBJ2-3; D unclear. Trimming left V 6 bases short and J 7 bases short, with 8 bases between. Germline CDR1 is MGHDK and CDR2 is SYGVNS. This CDR3 region has 11 residues. This chain's CDR3 is CASSRVNTQYF. In DNA, the CDR3 is TGTGCCAGCAGCAGAGTTAATACGCAGTATTTT.

The V and J genes are TRBV7-9 and TRBJ2-7; maybe TRBD1 (6 bases). Germline V gene lookup returns CDR1 SEHNR and CDR2 FQNEAQ (reference sequence). The CDR3 runs 16 residues. Trimming cost V 2 bases and J 2 bases, with 16 bases left between them. CDR3 sequence reads: CASSLIMGAPTYEQYF. The CDR3 DNA reads TGTGCCAGCAGCTTAATAATGGGGGCCCCAACCTACGAGCAGTACTTC. Filled out from reference TRBV7-9 and TRBJ2-7, the complete variable domain reads DTGVSQNPRHKITKRGQNVTFRCDPISEHNRLYWYRQTLGQGPEFLTYFQNEAQLEKSRLLSDRFSAERPKGSFSTLEIQRTEQGDSAMYLCASSLIMGAPTYEQYFGPGTRLTVT.

V usage is TRBV10-3 and J usage is TRBJ2-1; TRBD2 matches at 9 bases. V was pared by 7 bases and J by 8 bases, with 9 bases of the junction left unmatched. CDR3 length: 14 residues. CDR1 and CDR2 (germline): ENHRY, SYGVKD. The CDR3 coding sequence is TGTGCCATCATGAGGCTAGCGGGAATCGATGAGCAGTTCTTC. This sequence encodes CAIMRLAGIDEQFF.

This clonotype was detected only a few times. This chain joins TRBV4-3 and TRBJ2-2; 7 bases line up with TRBD1. The CDR3 consists of 15 residues. V was clipped by 8 bases and J by 2 bases; unmatched bases: 8. Germline V gene sequence: CDR1 LGHNA, CDR2 YSLEER. This chain's CDR3 is CASGRGRTNTGELFF. The CDR3 nucleotides are TGCGCCAGCGGCAGGGGGAGAACCAACACCGGGGAGCTGTTTTTT.

There are a few counts of this clonotype. This chain joins TRBV5-1 and TRBJ1-4; the match to TRBD1 covers 7 bases. This CDR3 has 18 amino acids. The J segment lost 0 bases and the V segment lost 4 bases, leaving 12 bases of the junction unmatched. In germline, CDR1 is SGHRS, CDR2 YFSETQ. The CDR3 region is CASSLGTSGQTTNEKLFF. For the CDR3, the DNA is TGCGCCAGCAGCCTTGGAACCTCGGGACAGACAACTAATGAAAAACTGTTTTTT. Using reference TRBV5-1 and TRBJ1-4 for the parts outside the CDR3, the full variable domain is KAGVTQTPRYLIKTRGQQVTLSCSPISGHRSVSWYQQTPGQGLQFLFEYFSETQRNKGNFPGRFSGRQFSNSRSEMNVSTLELGDSALYLCASSLGTSGQTTNEKLFFGSGTQLSVL.

This chain links TRBV24-1 with TRBJ2-1; no clear D. Germline V gene data show CDR1 as KGHDR and CDR2 as SFDVKD. V was trimmed by 0 bases and J by 11 bases, leaving 4 bases between them. The length of the CDR3 is 11 residues. CDR3 in amino acids: CATSDLIQQFF. The DNA of the CDR3 is TGTGCCACCAGTGATTTGATCCAGCAGTTCTTC.

The rearrangement uses TRBV6-1 and TRBJ1-5; 11 bases are a match to TRBD1. The CDR3 consists of 15 residues. In germline, CDR1 is MNHNS, CDR2 SASEGT. V was clipped by 6 bases and J by 7 bases; unmatched bases: 8. Written as DNA, the CDR3 is TGTGCCAGCAGGACCGGACAGGGGGCGAGCCAGCCCCAGCATTTT. Amino acid sequence: CASRTGQGASQPQHF.

This clonotype has more than one count but fewer than ten. V usage is TRBV7-9 and J usage is TRBJ1-2, with TRBD1 as a possible D gene (6 bases). V was pared by 5 bases and J by 8 bases, with 18 bases between. Germline assignment: CDR1 SEHNR and CDR2 FQNEAQ (reference sequence). The CDR3 is made up of 14 amino acids. This CDR3 reads CASSAQTGSGGYTF. The CDR3 nucleotides are TGTGCCAGCAGCGCGCAAACAGGGTCGGGAGGCTACACCTTC.

This clonotype was seen repeatedly, ten times or more. The chain carries TRBV7-9 and TRBJ2-4; D not certain. The CDR3 totals 17 residues. V was shortened by 5 bases and J by 0 bases, with 17 bases between the two germline ends. Germline assignment: CDR1 SEHNR and CDR2 FQNEAQ (reference sequence). CDR3 amino acids: CASSRSRQAGAKNIQYF. CDR3 DNA sequence: TGTGCCAGCAGCCGCTCGAGGCAGGCTGGAGCCAAAAACATTCAGTACTTC.

There are a few counts of this clonotype. The chain's CDR3 is CASSLPRTGRYTQYF. The CDR3, as DNA: TGTGCCAGCAGTCTACCTAGGACAGGGAGGTATACGCAGTATTTT. The J gene is TRBJ2-3, the V gene TRBV2, with TRBD1 identical over 8 bases. Germline CDR1 and CDR2: SNHLY and FYNNEI. The J segment lost 7 bases and the V segment lost 5 bases, leaving 11 bases of the junction unmatched. CDR3 size: 15 residues. Filled out from reference TRBV2 and TRBJ2-3, the complete variable domain reads EPEVTQTPSHQVTQMGQEVILRCVPISNHLYFYWYRQILGQKVEFLVSFYNNEISEKSEIFDDQFSVERPDGSNFTLKIRSTKLEDSAMYFCASSLPRTGRYTQYFGPGTRLTVL.

V and J are TRBV6-1 and TRBJ2-4; the D gene could be TRBD1 or TRBD2 (6 bases each). Germline loops: CDR1 MNHNS, CDR2 SASEGT. This CDR3 has 13 residues. V was trimmed by 6 bases and J by 15 bases, leaving 21 bases between them. This CDR3 reads CASSTAVGGPRYF. CDR3 in DNA: TGTGCCAGCAGCACTGCCGTAGGGGGGCCTCGGTACTTC.

This clonotype was detected a few times. The CDR3 bases are TGTGCCAGCAGTTTTTGGACAGGTAACACCTACGAGCAGTACTTC. As protein: CASSFWTGNTYEQYF. The V call is TRBV28, the J call TRBJ2-7; 7 bases are shared with TRBD1. V lost 3 bases, J lost 2 bases, and 7 bases stayed unmatched. The CDR3 spans 15 residues. Germline CDR1 MDHEN, CDR2 SYDVKM.

The chain has TRBV5-4 and TRBJ2-1; 11 nucleotides match TRBD2. Germline values: CDR1 SGHNT, CDR2 YYREEE (reference sequence). The junction had 10 bases not matched to a gene; V was cut back by 4 bases and J by 10 bases. The CDR3 has 15 amino acids. As DNA, the CDR3 is TGTGCCAGCAGCATTCCACTAGCGGGGGACCCCGAGCAGTTCTTC. Translation gives CASSIPLAGDPEQFF.

This clonotype appeared many times. J is TRBJ1-3 and V is TRBV3-1; D not certain. The CDR3 spans 16 residues. V was trimmed by 2 bases and J by 4 bases, leaving 15 bases between them. The V gene's germline CDR1 is LGHDT and CDR2 YNNKEL (reference sequence). The CDR3 loop is CASSQPTTAGGNTIYF. The CDR3 DNA reads as TGTGCCAGCAGCCAACCGACGACGGCCGGAGGAAACACCATATATTTT.

This clonotype was found many times. J is TRBJ2-5 and V is TRBV20-1; D is unclear. The CDR3 runs 12 residues. CDR1 DFQATT and CDR2 SNEGSKA come from the germline V gene (reference sequence). Trimming shortened V by 1 base and J by 3 bases, and 6 bases separated the two germline ends. The chain's CDR3 is CSARGGEETQYF. The CDR3 bases are TGCAGTGCTAGAGGCGGTGAAGAGACCCAGTACTTC.

A few counts support this clonotype. The chain employs TRBV27 and TRBJ2-7; 9 bases map to TRBD2. V dropped 8 bases and J dropped 2; count of bases not matched to a gene: 4. The germline V gene has CDR1 MNHEY and CDR2 SMNVEV (reference sequence). The CDR3 spans 13 residues. The CDR3 is CASAGGAAYEQYF. The CDR3 DNA is TGTGCCAGCGCGGGGGGGGCCGCCTACGAGCAGTACTTC.